This T cell receptor beta chain was documented in a study of blood T cell repertoires in COVID-19. This table comes from immunoSEQ multiplex PCR, and its TCRdb copy is limited to in-frame clones, with some not included. The sample has 190,000 or so clones; over 75% are singletons. The material sequenced was peripheral blood. The TCR was taken from a man in his forties with active or convalescent COVID-19.

The CDR3 nucleotides read TGTGCCAGCACCCTGCCGGAGGGATGGGGTGAGCAGTTCTTC. It specifies CASTLPEGWGEQFF. The chain has TRBV2 and TRBJ2-1, with D perhaps TRBD2 (6 bases). The CDR3 has 14 residues. Trimming removed 7 bases at V and 9 bases at J, with 19 bases between. Germline V gene sequence: CDR1 SNHLY, CDR2 FYNNEI.